The next 14 T cell receptor beta chains were all read from a single sample in a study of blood T cells in healthy people across ages. A second PCR of 7 to 11 cycles used a sample-barcoded 5' primer and a J-beta primer mix. TCRdb analysed the 5' RACE reads with MiXCR anew, one entry per CDR3 protein. The table has roughly 1,800,000 distinct CDR3 sequences, around 48% seen once; the top ten hold approximately 2%. The material sequenced was blood. The receptor set was obtained from a middle-aged woman in good health.

The chain employs TRBV28 and TRBJ2-5; possibly TRBD2 for D (6 bases). This CDR3 is built from 15 residues. V gave up 3 bases and J gave up 3 bases, with 14 bases separating them. CDR1 and CDR2 from the germline V gene are MDHEN and SYDVKM. The CDR3 reads CASSLGGEKEETQYF. The CDR3 nucleotides are TGTGCCAGCAGTTTGGGCGGGGAGAAAGAAGAGACCCAGTACTTC.

V gene TRBV9 combines with J gene TRBJ2-3, with TRBD2 identical over 9 bases. Germline values: CDR1 SGDLS, CDR2 YYNGEE. CDR3 length equals 18 residues. V dropped 4 bases and J dropped 2; count of bases not matched to a gene: 14. Written as DNA, the CDR3 is TGTGCCAGCAGCCCCACCTTTAGATCTAGCGGGGCCACAGATACGCAGTATTTT. As protein: CASSPTFRSSGATDTQYF.

This clonotype showed up many times. The chain is built from TRBV28 and TRBJ2-3, with TRBD1 identical over 7 bases. The CDR3 has 14 amino acids. V shed 6 bases, J shed 1 base, and the junction held 4 bases outside the gene matches. Germline CDR1 is MDHEN and CDR2 is SYDVKM. The CDR3: CASSVDRGTDTQYF. In DNA form, the CDR3 reads TGTGCCAGCAGCGTAGACAGGGGCACAGATACGCAGTATTTT.

This clonotype came up a few times. The chain has TRBV7-9 and TRBJ2-1, with a tentative D call TRBD1 (8 bases). Germline CDR1 reads SEHNR; CDR2 reads FQNEAQ (reference sequence). Trimming left V 5 bases short and J 4 bases short, with 18 bases between. There are 16 residues in the CDR3. This CDR3 is CASSRQGQGGYNEQFF. The DNA of the CDR3 is TGTGCCAGCAGCCGCCAAGGACAGGGAGGGTACAATGAGCAGTTCTTC. Filled out from reference TRBV7-9 and TRBJ2-1, the complete variable domain reads DTGVSQNPRHKITKRGQNVTFRCDPISEHNRLYWYRQTLGQGPEFLTYFQNEAQLEKSRLLSDRFSAERPKGSFSTLEIQRTEQGDSAMYLCASSRQGQGGYNEQFFGPGTRLTVL.

The rearrangement uses TRBV7-9 and TRBJ2-7; D remains ambiguous. Looked up from germline, CDR1 is SEHNR and CDR2 is FQNEAQ (reference sequence). The V gene lost 2 bases and the J gene lost 3 bases, with 14 bases spanning the gap. This CDR3 has 15 amino acids. The CDR3 DNA reads as TGTGCCAGCAGCTTATTCACCTCGGGCAGCTACGAGCAGTACTTC. It yields the protein CASSLFTSGSYEQYF.

This chain joins TRBV18 and TRBJ1-2; 7 nucleotides line up with TRBD1. The CDR3 has 15 amino acids. The V gene's germline CDR1 is KGHSH and CDR2 LQKENI. The ends lost 5 bases at V and 6 bases at J; junction bases unmatched: 12. CDR3 bases: TGTGCCAGCTCAGTCACAGGGGTTTCGTCGAATGGCTACACCTTC. It translates to CASSVTGVSSNGYTF.

This clonotype was observed a handful of times. The rearrangement links TRBV7-2 to TRBJ2-3; 9 nucleotides agree with TRBD2. The CDR3 is 17 residues long. Per the germline V gene, CDR1 is SGHTA and CDR2 is FQGNSA. With V trimmed by 1 base and J by 6 bases, 11 bases remained unmatched. For the CDR3, the DNA is TGTGCCAGCAGCTTAGAGTCTGGGCGGGGGGGATCGGATACGCAGTATTTT. Encoded protein: CASSLESGRGGSDTQYF.

The chain is built from TRBV7-2 and TRBJ2-5; the D gene is possibly TRBD2 (5 bases). V was trimmed by 0 bases and J by 11 bases, leaving 13 bases between them. This CDR3 is built from 13 residues. Germline CDR1 is SGHTA and CDR2 is FQGNSA. The CDR3 DNA follows: TGTGCCAGCAGCTTAGCTTTCGGGAATGAGCAGTACTTC. It encodes CASSLAFGNEQYF.

J is TRBJ1-1 and V is TRBV25-1; TRBD1 might be the D (6 bases). The CDR3 contains 14 residues. Trimming cost V 4 bases and J 0 bases, with 9 bases left between them. Germline CDR1 is MGHDK and CDR2 is SYGVNS. In nucleotides, the CDR3 is TGTGCCAGCAGTGGAGGACAGATGAACACTGAAGCTTTCTTT. This codes for CASSGGQMNTEAFF.

V is TRBV4-2 and J is TRBJ2-3, with D perhaps TRBD2 (6 bases). CDR1 LGHNA and CDR2 YNFKEQ come from the germline V gene. The V end lost 4 bases, the J end lost 2 bases, and 16 bases lay between the germline ends. The CDR3 has 16 amino acids. The DNA for the CDR3 is TGTGCCAGCAGCCCCGATATTGGCGGGGACACAGATACGCAGTATTTT. It specifies CASSPDIGGDTDTQYF.

This clonotype was seen more than once but under ten times. The chain combines TRBV4-3 with TRBJ1-1; D call uncertain. Per the germline V gene, CDR1 is LGHNA and CDR2 is YSLEER. The CDR3 has 16 amino acids. Trimming pared 1 base from V and 0 bases from J, leaving 12 bases between. Written as DNA, the CDR3 is TGCGCCAGCAGCCAAGCTCGGACGGCCGTGAACACTGAAGCTTTCTTT. It translates to CASSQARTAVNTEAFF.

J is TRBJ2-5 and V is TRBV6-6; 8 nucleotides match TRBD1. Near its end, the DNA agrees better with TRBJ2-7, so the J call may be wrong. The CDR3 totals 15 residues. Looked up from germline, CDR1 is MNHNY and CDR2 is SVGAGI (reference sequence). The CDR3 sequence is CASSLDRGLYYEQYF. The CDR3 nucleotides are TGTGCCAGCAGCCTCGACAGGGGACTTTACTACGAGCAGTACTTC.

This clonotype was detected only a few times. The CDR3 DNA follows: TGTGCCAGCAGCCTTTGGGGGGACAGGGGACGATACGAGCAGTACTTC. This gives the protein CASSLWGDRGRYEQYF. The chain combines TRBV7-9 with TRBJ2-7; 10 nucleotides match TRBD1. Germline CDR1 and CDR2: SEHNR and FQNEAQ (reference sequence). The CDR3 sequence is 16 residues long. J was trimmed by 4 bases and V by 5 bases; bases with no gene match: 11. Filled out from reference TRBV7-9 and TRBJ2-7, the complete variable domain reads DTGVSQNPRHKITKRGQNVTFRCDPISEHNRLYWYRQTLGQGPEFLTYFQNEAQLEKSRLLSDRFSAERPKGSFSTLEIQRTEQGDSAMYLCASSLWGDRGRYEQYFGPGTRLTVT.

This clonotype was observed a handful of times. The chain combines TRBV20-1 with TRBJ2-7; D gene unclear. The length of the CDR3 is 14 residues. Trimming took off 0 bases at V and 3 bases at J, with 12 bases between the two ends. Germline V gene data show CDR1 as DFQATT and CDR2 as SNEGSKA (reference sequence). CDR3 loop: CSAREGGVSYEQYF. The CDR3 nucleotides are TGCAGTGCTAGAGAGGGTGGAGTCAGCTACGAGCAGTACTTC.